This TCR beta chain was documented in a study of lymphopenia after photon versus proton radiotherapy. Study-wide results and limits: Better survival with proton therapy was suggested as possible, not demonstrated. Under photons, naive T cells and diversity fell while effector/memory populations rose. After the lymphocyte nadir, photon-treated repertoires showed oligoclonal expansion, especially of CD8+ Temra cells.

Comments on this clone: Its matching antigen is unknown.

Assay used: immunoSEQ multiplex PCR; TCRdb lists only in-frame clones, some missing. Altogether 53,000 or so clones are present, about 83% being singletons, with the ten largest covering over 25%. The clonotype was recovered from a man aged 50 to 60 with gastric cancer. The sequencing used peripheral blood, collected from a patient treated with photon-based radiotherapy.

As DNA, the CDR3 is TGTGCCAGTAGTATAGCCCCTGGGGTGAACACTGAAGCTTTCTTT. Protein sequence: CASSIAPGVNTEAFF. V usage is TRBV19 and J usage is TRBJ1-1, with D uncertain. The CDR3 sequence is 15 residues long. V lost 1 base and J lost 0, with 9 bases in between. Germline V CDR1 and CDR2: LNHDA, SQIVND (reference sequence).